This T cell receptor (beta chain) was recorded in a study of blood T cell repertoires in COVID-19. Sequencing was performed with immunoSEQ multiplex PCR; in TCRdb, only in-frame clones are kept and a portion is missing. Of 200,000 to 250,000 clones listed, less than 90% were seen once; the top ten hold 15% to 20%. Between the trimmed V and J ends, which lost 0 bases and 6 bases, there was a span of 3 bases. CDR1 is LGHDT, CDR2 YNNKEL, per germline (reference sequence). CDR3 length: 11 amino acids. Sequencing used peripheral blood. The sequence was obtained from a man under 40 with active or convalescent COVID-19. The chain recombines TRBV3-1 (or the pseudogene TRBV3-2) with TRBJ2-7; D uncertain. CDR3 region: CASSQDSEQYF. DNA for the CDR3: TGTGCCAGCAGCCAAGACAGCGAGCAGTACTTC.